The 29 T cell receptor beta chains listed next were all sequenced from one sample in a study of T cell repertoires in cytomegalovirus infection. TCRdb processed the reads anew with MiXCR; each CDR3 protein has one entry. The sample comprises about 490,000 distinct CDR3 sequences, about 11% of which are singletons, and approximately 10% rests with the top ten. The sample comprised PBMCs. Every receptor here comes from a human donor in good health (CMV status not recorded). Some clones in this sample may be carry-over from other donors' samples.

CDR3 protein: CASSQARVDSSYGYTF. In nucleotides, the CDR3 is TGTGCCAGCAGCCAAGCCCGGGTAGACAGTTCCTATGGCTACACCTTC. The chain uses TRBV3-1 and TRBJ1-2, with a possible D match to TRBD1 (5 bases). The length of the CDR3 is 16 residues. CDR1 LGHDT and CDR2 YNNKEL come from the germline V gene (reference sequence). Deletions cut 1 base from V and 4 bases from J, with 16 bases between.

Ten or more counts support this clonotype. This chain links TRBV7-9 with TRBJ1-2; no clear D gene. Per the germline V gene, CDR1 is SEHNR and CDR2 is FQNEAQ (reference sequence). Trimming left V 1 base short and J 4 bases short, with 7 bases between. This CDR3 contains 13 residues. The DNA for the CDR3 is TGTGCCAGCAGCTTAGACCAGATCTATGGCTACACCTTC. It specifies CASSLDQIYGYTF.

This clonotype appeared many times. The chain links TRBV2 to TRBJ2-5; the D is unclear. Germline V gene data show CDR1 as SNHLY and CDR2 as FYNNEI. The CDR3 spans 13 residues. V lost 2 bases, J lost 0 bases, and 4 bases lay in between. CDR3 nucleotide sequence: TGTGCCAGCAGTGAAAACCACCAAGAGACCCAGTACTTC. Its translation: CASSENHQETQYF.

The table lists this clonotype with a few counts. This chain uses TRBV11-1 with TRBJ2-1, with 7 bases that match TRBD2. CDR1 and CDR2 (germline): SGHAT, FQDESV (reference sequence). The CDR3 is made up of 16 amino acids. V trimming: 2 bases; J trimming: 0 bases; junction bases outside the gene matches: 4. This CDR3 is CASSLSGASSYNEQFF. CDR3 sequence (DNA): TGTGCCAGCAGCTTAAGCGGGGCAAGCTCCTACAATGAGCAGTTCTTC.

V usage is TRBV12-5 and J usage is TRBJ1-1; a possible D gene is TRBD1 (5 bases). The CDR3 is 14 residues long. V was cut by 6 bases and J by 1 base, with 12 bases left in between. Per germline, CDR1 LGHNT and CDR2 FRNRAP. The CDR3 is CASGEGPRNTEAFF. The CDR3 nucleotides read TGTGCTAGTGGGGAGGGACCGAGGAACACTGAAGCTTTCTTT.

The gene calls are TRBV4-2 and TRBJ2-3; TRBD2 aligns across 8 bases. This CDR3 is built from 15 residues. CDR1 LGHNA and CDR2 YNFKEQ come from the germline V gene. V trimming: 4 bases; J trimming: 4 bases; junction bases outside the gene matches: 7. This chain's CDR3 is CASSPRGGRPDTQYF. The CDR3 nucleotides read TGTGCCAGCAGCCCCAGGGGCGGGAGGCCAGATACGCAGTATTTT.

This clonotype was observed a few times. The chain couples TRBV20-1 to TRBJ2-1, with D uncertain. The germline V gene encodes CDR1 DFQATT and CDR2 SNEGSKA (reference sequence). The CDR3 is 11 residues long. Trimming removed 7 bases from V and 4 bases from J, with 8 bases in between. The CDR3 DNA reads as TGCAGTGTGGACGAGTACAATGAGCAGTTCTTC. This sequence encodes CSVDEYNEQFF.

The chain is built from TRBV9 and TRBJ1-2; D gene uncertain. The CDR3 has 12 residues. Germline V gene lookup returns CDR1 SGDLS and CDR2 YYNGEE. V lost 4 bases, J lost 8 bases, and 12 bases lay in between. The CDR3 coding sequence is TGTGCCAGCAGCTTCGGGTTTACCGGCTACACCTTC. Its translation: CASSFGFTGYTF.

V usage is TRBV7-9 and J usage is TRBJ2-1, with TRBD2 matching over 9 bases. The germline CDR1 and CDR2 sequences are SEHNR and FQNEAQ (reference sequence). The junction had 6 bases not matched to a gene; V was cut back by 6 bases and J by 3 bases. There are 15 residues in the CDR3. The CDR3 protein is CASSLLAGVYNEQFF. The CDR3 DNA is TGTGCCAGCAGTTTATTAGCGGGGGTCTACAATGAGCAGTTCTTC.

There are many counts of this clonotype. The chain is built from TRBV19 and TRBJ1-2; D is uncertain. This CDR3 has 14 amino acids. Germline CDR1 LNHDA, CDR2 SQIVND (reference sequence). V lost 5 bases to trimming and J lost 4 bases, with 14 bases between them. The chain's CDR3 is CASSVEPTAYGYTF. The CDR3 DNA sequence: TGTGCCAGTAGTGTTGAACCCACGGCCTATGGCTACACCTTC.

This clonotype has more than one count but fewer than ten. V gene TRBV9 combines with J gene TRBJ2-3; 14 bases are a match to TRBD2. CDR3 length: 18 residues. V lost 0 bases, J lost 1 base, and 4 bases stayed unmatched. Germline lookup yields CDR1 SGDLS and CDR2 YYNGEE. CDR3 in DNA: TGTGCCAGCAGCGTAGGACTAGCGGGGGGGCTGGGCACAGATACGCAGTATTTT. This sequence encodes CASSVGLAGGLGTDTQYF.

The rearrangement uses TRBV20-1 and TRBJ2-7; 13 bases map to TRBD2. CDR3 length equals 17 residues. Germline V CDR1 and CDR2: DFQATT, SNEGSKA (reference sequence). Germline trimming cut 0 bases from V and 2 bases from J; bases unmatched to any gene: 7. The CDR3 sequence is CSARDLRTSGSPYEQYF. The CDR3, as DNA: TGCAGTGCTAGAGATCTTAGGACTAGCGGGAGTCCCTACGAGCAGTACTTC.

This clonotype has a count of ten or more. The J gene is TRBJ2-3, the V gene TRBV6-1; the D call may be TRBD1 or TRBD2 (7 bases each). V lost 4 bases, J lost 2 bases, and 19 bases lay in between. The germline V gene encodes CDR1 MNHNS and CDR2 SASEGT. The CDR3 totals 17 residues. The CDR3 reads CASSADAGGDPTDTQYF. CDR3 DNA: TGTGCCAGCAGTGCTGATGCAGGGGGGGACCCCACAGATACGCAGTATTTT.

This clonotype has a count of ten or more. The J gene is TRBJ2-1, the V gene TRBV5-5, with D uncertain. The length of the CDR3 is 11 residues. Trimming removed 0 bases at V and 15 bases at J, with 10 bases between. Per the germline V gene, CDR1 is SGHKS and CDR2 is YYEKEE (reference sequence). The CDR3 coding sequence is TGTGCCAGCAGCTTGGGGCAGACGTGGTTCTTC. Amino acid sequence: CASSLGQTWFF. The full variable domain, its missing parts supplied by reference TRBV5-5 and TRBJ2-1, is DAGVTQSPTHLIKTRGQQVTLRCSPISGHKSVSWYQQVLGQGPQFIFQYYEKEERGRGNFPDRFSARQFPNYSSELNVNALLLGDSALYLCASSLGQTWFFGPGTRLTVL.

This clonotype was observed at least ten times. V gene TRBV12-5 combines with J gene TRBJ2-2; unclear D gene. The V gene lost 6 bases and the J gene lost 5 bases, with 7 bases spanning the gap. The CDR3 covers 12 residues. The V gene's germline CDR1 is LGHNT and CDR2 FRNRAP. CDR3 protein: CASGTGTGELFF. In DNA, the CDR3 is TGTGCTAGTGGGACCGGGACCGGGGAGCTGTTTTTT.

This clonotype has more than one count but fewer than ten. The CDR3 is CASSLVHSYEQYF. DNA of the CDR3: TGTGCCAGCAGTCTAGTCCACTCCTACGAGCAGTACTTC. This chain joins TRBV6-5 and TRBJ2-7, with unresolved D. CDR1 is MNHEY, CDR2 SVGAGI, per germline. The length of the CDR3 is 13 residues. The V end lost 5 bases, the J end lost 0 bases, and 8 bases lay between the germline ends.

The chain combines TRBV20-1 with TRBJ2-7; D is undetermined. This CDR3 has 16 residues. V was cut by 4 bases and J by 0 bases, with 19 bases left in between. The V gene's germline CDR1 is DFQATT and CDR2 SNEGSKA (reference sequence). The CDR3 DNA sequence: TGCAGTGCTATACGGCAGGCGACGAGAAGCTCCTACGAGCAGTACTTC. Its protein is CSAIRQATRSSYEQYF.

Ten or more counts support this clonotype. The CDR3 nucleotides read TGTGCCAGCAGCCCTGGGGTGGGGCAGAACACTGAAGCTTTCTTT. Translation: CASSPGVGQNTEAFF. The gene calls are TRBV5-4 and TRBJ1-1; D possibly corresponds to TRBD1 (5 bases). CDR1 SGHNT and CDR2 YYREEE come from the germline V gene (reference sequence). The CDR3 length is 15 residues. The ends were cut back, 4 bases at V and 1 base at J, with 14 bases in the middle.

This clonotype has ten or more counts. This sequence joins TRBV5-1 and TRBJ1-1; no clear D. V lost 0 bases and J 5 bases, leaving 17 bases between the germline ends. The CDR3 runs to 16 residues. CDR1 and CDR2 from the germline V gene are SGHRS and YFSETQ. CDR3 amino acids: CASSLAGSHPRTEAFF. CDR3 bases: TGCGCCAGCAGCTTGGCGGGCAGCCATCCTAGGACTGAAGCTTTCTTT.

The table lists this clonotype with many counts. The CDR3 sequence is CASSLTSGYSEQFF. The CDR3 nucleotides are TGTGCCAGCAGTTTAACTAGCGGGTACTCGGAGCAGTTCTTC. V usage is TRBV12-3 or TRBV12-4 and J usage is TRBJ2-1, with 9 bases identical to TRBD2. The CDR3 contains 14 residues. The V and J ends lost 2 bases and 10 bases, in that order; junction bases with no gene match: 6.

This clonotype was counted a few times. The chain couples TRBV20-1 to TRBJ2-5; 8 nucleotides agree with TRBD2. V lost 0 bases and J lost 5; bases outside the gene matches: 20. From germline, CDR1 is DFQATT and CDR2 SNEGSKA (reference sequence). The CDR3 loop spans 19 amino acids. CDR3 nucleotides: TGCAGTGCTAGAGATCATCATGGTCAATCAGCGGGAGATTGGGAGACCCAGTACTTC. This gives the protein CSARDHHGQSAGDWETQYF.

This clonotype was seen at least ten times. This chain uses TRBV27 with TRBJ2-7; TRBD1 aligns across 7 bases. The germline gives CDR1 MNHEY, CDR2 SMNVEV (reference sequence). This CDR3 is built from 14 residues. With 7 bases clipped from V and 1 base from J, the junction kept 7 bases outside the gene matches. This CDR3 reads CASKGTALSYEQYF. The CDR3, as DNA: TGTGCCAGCAAAGGGACAGCCCTTTCCTACGAGCAGTACTTC.

V and J are TRBV7-6 and TRBJ2-7; D gene ambiguous. Germline lookup yields CDR1 SGHVS and CDR2 FNYEAQ. Trimming removed 1 base at V and 5 bases at J, with 12 bases between. The CDR3 loop spans 14 amino acids. The CDR3 reads CASSLDRALDEQYF. CDR3 in DNA: TGTGCCAGCAGCTTAGATCGCGCTTTGGACGAGCAGTACTTC.

In the case of this clonotype: A much bigger clone sits one base away, suggesting this may be a read error. The conserved closing phenylalanine or tryptophan is absent in this CDR3, likely reflecting a read error. This rearrangement joins TRBV12-3 or TRBV12-4 to TRBJ2-3; D not resolved. Between the trimmed V and J ends, which lost 2 bases and 2 bases, there was a span of 5 bases. The CDR3 is made up of 13 amino acids. CDR3 sequence reads: CASSLSLTDTQYL. The DNA for the CDR3 is TGTGCCAGCAGTTTAAGCCTCACAGATACGCAGTATTTA.

The chain carries TRBV9 and TRBJ2-5; TRBD1 agrees at 12 bases. This CDR3 has 15 residues. Per the germline V gene, CDR1 is SGDLS and CDR2 is YYNGEE. V shed 6 bases, J shed 5 bases, and the junction held 8 bases outside the gene matches. Here the CDR3 DNA reads TGTGCCAGCAACGCCCGCGGGACAGGGGGCGAGACCCAGTACTTC. Protein: CASNARGTGGETQYF.

This clonotype was seen only a few times. A single base separates this from a much larger clone, so it may be a read error. This rearrangement joins TRBV2 to TRBJ1-1, with 7 bases that match TRBD1. Losses at the gene ends were 6 bases for V and 4 bases for J; bases not matched to a gene: 8. This CDR3 region has 14 residues. CDR1 and CDR2 (germline): SNHLY, FYNNEI. The CDR3 bases are TGTGCCAGCAGCCGACAGGGAAAAAGCACTGAAGCTTTCTTT. It encodes CASSRQGKSTEAFF.

With regard to this clonotype: A single base separates this from a much larger clone, so it may be a read error. The chain employs TRBV2 and TRBJ2-7, with D maybe TRBD1 (8 bases). The ends were cut back, 11 bases at V and 5 bases at J, with 25 bases in the middle. CDR3 length equals 15 residues. CDR1 is SNHLY, CDR2 FYNNEI, per germline. The CDR3 loop is CAGGGDRGNWNEQYF. For the CDR3, the DNA is TGTGCCGGCGGGGGTGACAGGGGAAATTGGAACGAGCAGTACTTC.

This clonotype was seen ten or more times. The chain has TRBV12-3 or TRBV12-4 and TRBJ1-2; TRBD1 matches 9 bases. This CDR3 has 14 amino acids. V lost 5 bases and J lost 3; bases outside the gene matches: 4. CDR3 nucleotide sequence: TGTGCCAGCAGTCGGGACAGGGACCACTATGGCTACACCTTC. Translating it yields CASSRDRDHYGYTF.

This clonotype was detected ten times or more. The chain links TRBV7-2 to TRBJ1-6, with 7 bases aligning to TRBD1. The CDR3 is made up of 15 amino acids. CDR1 is SGHTA and CDR2 is FQGNSA in the germline V gene. Trimming cost V 1 base and J 9 bases; bases outside gene matches: 6. For the CDR3, the DNA is TGTGCCAGCAGCTTAGAGGGGGCAGGGGGTTCACCCCTCCACTTT. Its translation: CASSLEGAGGSPLHF.